Listed here is a single T cell receptor beta chain. This specimen comes from a study of blood T cell repertoires in COVID-19. Study information: The analysed material was cDNA or gDNA that came from T cells, B-cell-depleted T cells, or PBMCs.

The CDR3 contains 13 residues. The germline V gene has CDR1 SQVTM and CDR2 ANQGSEA. The V end lost 4 bases, the J end lost 1 base, and 7 bases lay between the germline ends. Using immunoSEQ multiplex PCR, the repertoire was profiled, and TCRdb retains in-frame clones only, with some absent. The table shows about 200,000 clones, with roughly four fifths occurring only once. Cohort assignment relied on participant-reported clinical history. The TCR originated in a middle-aged man who had recovered from COVID-19. This chain uses TRBV29-1 with TRBJ2-2; D is ambiguous. The sample comprised PBMCs or T cells enriched from blood (not recorded which). The CDR3 here is CSVGQMNTGELFF. The DNA for the CDR3 is TGCAGCGTTGGGCAGATGAACACCGGGGAGCTGTTTTTT.